This T cell receptor (beta chain) was obtained from a study of blood T cell repertoires in COVID-19. Study-wide context: T cells, B-cell-depleted T cells, or PBMCs provided the cDNA or gDNA that served as material.

Authors' analysis steps: Reference gene primer amplification yielded estimated nucleated cell counts. The table came from immunoSEQ multiplex PCR; TCRdb's copy has only in-frame clones and leaves some out. That table supplies the V and J calls and clone size; D and trimming were determined from the DNA. The data contain fewer than 500,000 clones, around 90% of them singletons. The receptor's source is a man aged 18 to 29 with COVID-19, enrolled during active disease. Sequences were obtained from peripheral blood.

Here the CDR3 reads CASSELGGRGTQYF. CDR3 DNA sequence: TGTGCCAGCAGTGAACTGGGAGGGCGGGGGACCCAGTACTTC. The chain carries TRBV6-1 and TRBJ2-5, with 7 positions matching TRBD2. Germline CDR1 and CDR2: MNHNS and SASEGT. V lost 2 bases and J lost 7; bases outside the gene matches: 7. The CDR3 sequence is 14 residues long.